These 4 T cell receptor beta chains originate from one sample sequenced in a study of T-cell memory formation after mild COVID-19. In TCRdb, the 5' RACE reads were re-called with MiXCR into one record per CDR3 protein. The sample has under 450,000 distinct CDR3 sequences, more than 20% seen once. Sequencing used PBMCs or a T cell subset sorted from them (not recorded which). All receptors derive from an adult woman who had mild COVID-19 (a few samples of this study predate the infection). Cell type and time point are not known.

CDR3 amino acids: CASSLDSGRVQFF. As DNA, the CDR3 is TGCGCCAGCAGCTTGGACTCCGGTAGGGTGCAGTTCTTC. The V gene is TRBV5-1, the J gene TRBJ2-1, with D hard to call. From germline, CDR1 is SGHRS and CDR2 YFSETQ. The CDR3 consists of 13 residues. V was clipped by 0 bases and J by 12 bases, with 13 bases between them.

This chain joins TRBV11-1 and TRBJ2-5; 7 nucleotides align to TRBD1. This CDR3 region has 14 residues. The ends lost 5 bases at V and 4 bases at J; junction bases unmatched: 7. Germline V CDR1 and CDR2: SGHAT, FQDESV (reference sequence). CDR3 protein: CASSVARDRETQYF. The CDR3 DNA sequence: TGTGCCAGCAGCGTCGCCCGGGACAGAGAGACCCAGTACTTC.

This clonotype was seen only a few times. The gene calls are TRBV5-5 and TRBJ2-1, with 12 bases identical to TRBD1. Germline V lookup: CDR1 SGHKS, CDR2 YYEKEE (reference sequence). CDR3 length: 15 amino acids. V gave up 5 bases and J gave up 6 bases; unmatched junction bases: 6. CDR3 in amino acids: CASRWGQGATNEQFF. In DNA form, the CDR3 reads TGTGCCAGCAGATGGGGACAGGGGGCGACCAATGAGCAGTTCTTC.

This clonotype was recorded at least ten times. The rearrangement uses TRBV20-1 and TRBJ2-1, with TRBD1 identical over 9 bases. Looked up from germline, CDR1 is DFQATT and CDR2 is SNEGSKA (reference sequence). The CDR3 runs 11 residues. The trim removed 6 bases at V and 10 bases at J, leaving 4 bases unmatched. The CDR3 protein is CSATGGREQFF. The DNA for the CDR3 is TGCAGTGCAACAGGGGGCAGGGAGCAGTTCTTC.